These 10 T cell receptor beta chains originate from one sample sequenced in a study of vaccination effects on CD4 cells after COVID-19. Their antigens remain unidentified. The protocol was immunoSEQ multiplex PCR, while the TCRdb copy is restricted to in-frame clones and leaves out a portion. The sample has about 34,000 clones, around 74% seen once. After roughly ten days in culture, the CD4+ T cells were isolated. The person's infection with SARS-CoV-2, confirmed by PCR, took place between March and December 2020. Two doses of either BNT162b2 or mRNA-1273 were given to each participant. The starting material was CD4+ T cells from PBMCs cultured without peptide, obtained after COVID-19 vaccination. The receptors were gathered from a human donor who had a prior SARS-CoV-2 infection.

This chain links TRBV21-1 with TRBJ1-2; the table's TRBD1 call for D was not verified on the DNA. TRBV21-1 is assigned pseudogene status. This CDR3 region has 20 residues. Here the CDR3 reads CASSKTDRGRLLRGFSGYTF. The CDR3 region has the DNA TGTGCCAGCAGCAAAACGGACAGGGGGCGCCTCTTGCGGGGTTTTAGTGGCTACACCTTC.

The CDR3: CASSASGRAYNEQFF. For the CDR3, the DNA is TGTGCCAGCAGCGCGAGCGGGAGGGCCTACAATGAGCAGTTCTTC. The V and J genes are TRBV21-1 and TRBJ2-1; the table's D call, TRBD2, has no DNA check behind it. TRBV21-1 is listed as a pseudogene. The length of the CDR3 is 15 residues.

The CDR3 DNA sequence: TGTGCCAGTATATACCCGGGGGGGACGGATCTCTATGGCTACACCTTC. This sequence encodes CASIYPGGTDLYGYTF. The genes are TRBV2 and TRBJ1-2, with D possibly TRBD1 on 5 matching bases. Per germline, CDR1 SNHLY and CDR2 FYNNEI. Between the trimmed V and J ends, which lost 9 bases and 4 bases, there was a span of 24 bases. This CDR3 is built from 16 residues.

This clone was counted a few times. CDR3 residues: CASSVAWTQYEQYF. In nucleotides, the CDR3 is TGTGCCAGCAGCGTAGCCTGGACCCAGTACGAGCAGTACTTC. The chain is built from TRBV9 and TRBJ2-7; no clear D gene. The CDR3 sequence is 14 residues long. Germline V CDR1 and CDR2: SGDLS, YYNGEE. Trimming removed 0 bases at V and 4 bases at J, with 11 bases between.

The chain is built from TRBV19 and TRBJ1-2; D gene uncertain. Looked up from germline, CDR1 is LNHDA and CDR2 is SQIVND (reference sequence). V was cut by 1 base and J by 4 bases, with 10 bases left in between. The CDR3 is made up of 14 amino acids. The CDR3: CASSIVQAPYGYTF. The DNA of the CDR3 is TGTGCCAGTAGTATAGTTCAGGCGCCCTATGGCTACACCTTC. Full variable domain (missing parts from reference TRBV19 and TRBJ1-2): DGGITQSPKYLFRKEGQNVTLSCEQNLNHDAMYWYRQDPGQGLRLIYYSQIVNDFQKGDIAEGYSVSREKKESFPLTVTSAQKNPTAFYLCASSIVQAPYGYTFGSGTRLTVV.

CDR3 in DNA: TGTGCCAGCAGCTTGGGGACAGGAGGGGAGGAAAAACTGTTTTTT. It codes for CASSLGTGGEEKLFF. The chain recombines TRBV5-8 with TRBJ1-4; 7 bases line up with TRBD1. J gave up 8 bases and V 0 bases, and 7 bases lay outside the gene matches. The CDR3 contains 15 residues. Germline V gene lookup returns CDR1 SGHTS and CDR2 YDEGEE. Complete variable domain (other parts from reference TRBV5-8 and TRBJ1-4): EAGVTQSPTHLIKTRGQQATLRCSPISGHTSVYWYQQALGLGLQFLLWYDEGEERNRGNFPPRFSGRQFPNYSSELNVNALELEDSALYLCASSLGTGGEEKLFFGSGTQLSVL.

This chain uses TRBV9 with TRBJ2-1, with 13 bases matching TRBD2. The CDR3 length is 15 residues. V shed 4 bases, J shed 8 bases, and the junction held 6 bases outside the gene matches. Looked up from germline, CDR1 is SGDLS and CDR2 is YYNGEE. The CDR3 DNA reads TGTGCCAGCAGCCTACTAGCGGGAGGGCCCCATGAGCAGTTCTTC. It specifies CASSLLAGGPHEQFF.

The chain has TRBV5-4 and TRBJ2-5; TRBD2 matches 9 bases. The V gene end was trimmed by 4 bases and the J gene end by 7 bases; junction bases not matched to a gene: 17. Germline CDR1 reads SGHNT; CDR2 reads YYREEE (reference sequence). The CDR3 extends over 17 amino acids. CDR3 bases: TGTGCCAGCAGCCGAAAACCTAGCGGGGAAACCTCTTGGACCCAGTACTTC. Encoded protein: CASSRKPSGETSWTQYF.

This rearrangement joins TRBV7-3 to TRBJ1-2, with 9 bases lining up with TRBD1. This CDR3 has 16 amino acids. Trimming took 2 bases from V and 7 from J; bases not matched to a gene: 11. Germline V gene sequence: CDR1 SGHTA, CDR2 FQGTGA. The CDR3 DNA follows: TGTGCCAGCAGCTTATTACCGCCGGGACAGGGAGGTGGCTACACCTTC. As protein: CASSLLPPGQGGGYTF.

The rearrangement links TRBV19 to TRBJ2-1, with 9 bases matching TRBD2. V was pared by 6 bases and J by 10 bases, with 10 bases of the junction left unmatched. The germline V gene encodes CDR1 LNHDA and CDR2 SQIVND (reference sequence). The CDR3 contains 14 residues. As DNA, the CDR3 is TGTGCCAGTAGAAGCGGGGGGACTCTTTTGGAGCAGTTCTTC. It encodes CASRSGGTLLEQFF.